Listed below are T cell receptor beta chains from one sample, sequenced in a study of Ad26.COV2.S vaccination and SARS-CoV-2 variants. The protocol was immunoSEQ multiplex PCR, while the TCRdb copy is restricted to in-frame clones and leaves out a portion. The data hold approximately 300,000 clones, with about 82% observed a single time. Here the sequenced sample was peripheral blood, taken in a trial of Ad26.COV2.S vaccine versus placebo. These receptors originate from a person between 18 and 65 years old who received the Ad26.COV2.S COVID-19 vaccine or a placebo. CDR3s include the opening cysteine and the closing phenylalanine or tryptophan. The D gene is left open where the match is weak. Expanded clones get a size class; other rows say once, few or many, or leave the size out.

abundance	j_gene	v_gene	d_gene	CDR3aa	CDR3nt
NA	TRBJ1-5	TRBV6-5	NA	CASCREGDQPQHF	TGTGCCAGCTGCAGGGAAGGGGATCAGCCCCAGCATTTT
NA	TRBJ2-2	TRBV7-3	TRBD1	CASSLTDRANTGELFF	TGTGCCAGCAGCTTAACGGACAGGGCGAACACCGGGGAGCTGTTTTTT
NA	TRBJ1-1	TRBV12-5	TRBD1	CASGLPGTATEAFF	TGTGCTAGTGGTTTGCCCGGGACAGCAACTGAAGCTTTCTTT
few	TRBJ1-1	TRBV7-6	TRBD1	CASSPQGASGEAFF	TGTGCCAGCAGCCCGCAGGGGGCGTCGGGTGAAGCTTTCTTT
NA	TRBJ2-4	TRBV9	NA	CASSVAAGAAKNIQYF	TGTGCCAGCAGCGTAGCTGCGGGGGCGGCCAAAAACATTCAGTACTTC
NA	TRBJ2-6	TRBV21-1	NA	CASSKVERRTGLLGANVLTF	TGTGCCAGCAGCAAAGTCGAGAGGAGGACAGGATTACTCGGGGCCAACGTCCTGACTTTC
NA	TRBJ1-2	TRBV30	TRBD1	CACGQGANYGYTF	TGTGCCTGCGGACAGGGGGCTAACTATGGCTACACCTTC
NA	TRBJ2-2	TRBV11-3	NA	CASSSRNTGELFF	TGTGCCAGCAGCTCCAGGAACACCGGGGAGCTGTTTTTT
NA	TRBJ2-1	TRBV18	NA	CASSPRVVSYNEQFF	TGTGCCAGCTCACCAAGGGTTGTGAGCTACAATGAGCAGTTCTTC
NA	TRBJ1-3	TRBV18	NA	CASSPQAPSSGNTIYF	TGTGCCAGCTCACCACAGGCCCCGAGCTCTGGAAACACCATATATTTT
NA	TRBJ2-2	TRBV3-1/TRBV3-2	NA	CASSQVRVGAAGELFF	TGTGCCAGCAGCCAAGTGCGCGTCGGGGCGGCCGGGGAGCTGTTTTTT
NA	TRBJ1-3	TRBV28	NA	CASMTGYGNTIYF	TGTGCCAGCATGACAGGCTACGGAAACACCATATATTTT
few	TRBJ2-7	TRBV30	TRBD2	CAWRRSSGGFPYEQYF	TGTGCCTGGAGACGATCTAGCGGGGGGTTTCCCTACGAGCAGTACTTC
NA	TRBJ2-1	TRBV7-2	NA	CASSPRDITYNEQFF	TGTGCCAGCAGCCCGCGGGATATTACCTACAATGAGCAGTTCTTC
NA	TRBJ1-6	TRBV14	NA	CASSQGLYNSPLHF	TGTGCCAGCAGCCAAGGCCTTTATAATTCACCCCTCCACTTT
few	TRBJ2-7	TRBV2	TRBD1	CASSGPGQAFSYEQYF	TGTGCCAGCAGTGGACCGGGACAGGCGTTTTCCTACGAGCAGTACTTC
NA	TRBJ1-3	TRBV7-8	NA	CASSLGGGPGWGNTIYF	TGTGCCAGCAGCTTAGGTGGTGGGCCAGGATGGGGAAACACCATATATTTT
NA	TRBJ1-4	TRBV30	NA	CAWSWGTKGEKLFF	TGTGCCTGGAGTTGGGGCACGAAGGGTGAAAAACTGTTTTTT
NA	TRBJ1-5	TRBV30	NA	CAWASWTDNQPQHF	TGTGCCTGGGCGTCTTGGACAGACAATCAGCCCCAGCATTTT
few	TRBJ2-7	TRBV27	TRBD1	CASRYGTDVYEQYF	TGTGCCAGCAGATACGGGACAGACGTTTACGAGCAGTACTTC
NA	TRBJ1-5	TRBV6-2/TRBV6-3	NA	CASSYSISRDQPQHF	TGTGCCAGCAGTTACTCGATTTCCAGGGATCAGCCCCAGCATTTT
NA	TRBJ2-6	TRBV9	NA	CASSVFVTRGANVLTF	TGTGCCAGCAGCGTATTTGTGACGAGAGGGGCCAACGTCCTGACTTTC
NA	TRBJ2-3	TRBV7-8	NA	CASSPRGGGTDTQYF	TGTGCCAGCAGCCCCCGTGGGGGAGGCACAGATACGCAGTATTTT
NA	TRBJ1-5	TRBV2	NA	CASSAGGLRQPQHF	TGTGCCAGCAGTGCTGGAGGGTTAAGGCAGCCCCAGCATTTT
NA	TRBJ1-6	TRBV2	NA	CASRGAGNRDSPLHF	TGTGCCAGCAGGGGAGCCGGTAATAGGGATTCACCCCTCCACTTT
once	TRBJ2-1	TRBV18	NA	CASSPTGTPYNEQFF	TGTGCCAGCTCACCCACCGGGACACCTTACAATGAGCAGTTCTTC
once	TRBJ2-2	TRBV7-2	NA	CASSSRTPPGELFF	TGTGCCAGCAGCTCCAGAACCCCCCCCGGGGAGCTGTTTTTT
once	TRBJ2-3	TRBV30	TRBD2	CAWSVGTSGGRTDTQYF	TGTGCCTGGAGTGTAGGGACTAGCGGGGGGCGCACAGATACGCAGTATTTT
once	TRBJ2-3	TRBV4-2	TRBD2	CASSQGLAGGHKTDTQYF	TGTGCCAGCAGCCAAGGACTAGCGGGGGGGCATAAAACAGATACGCAGTATTTT
once	TRBJ1-2	TRBV19	NA	CASSLVTLAGGYTF	TGTGCCAGTAGTCTTGTTACCCTGGCCGGAGGCTACACCTTC
NA	TRBJ1-4	TRBV28	NA	CASSLWSGKEGEKLFF	TGTGCCAGCAGTTTATGGTCCGGGAAGGAAGGTGAAAAACTGTTTTTT
NA	TRBJ2-1	TRBV5-1	TRBD2	CASSLRTSGGLSSYNEQFF	TGCGCCAGCAGCCTACGGACTAGCGGGGGCCTAAGCTCCTACAATGAGCAGTTCTTC
NA	TRBJ2-4	TRBV7-9	NA	CASSLGTLAKNIQYF	TGTGCCAGCAGCTTAGGTACCTTAGCCAAAAACATTCAGTACTTC
NA	TRBJ1-2	TRBV5-5	NA	CASSSGQGTPYGYTF	TGTGCCAGCAGCTCGGGGCAGGGGACCCCGTATGGCTACACCTTC
once	TRBJ1-1	TRBV30	NA	CAWSVRIGNTEAFF	TGTGCCTGGAGTGTACGGATCGGGAACACTGAAGCTTTCTTT
NA	TRBJ2-3	TRBV11-3	TRBD1	CASSPWDRPDTQYF	TGTGCCAGCAGCCCATGGGACAGACCAGATACGCAGTATTTT
NA	TRBJ1-2	TRBV4-3	NA	CASSQEKFVGGYTF	TGCGCCAGCAGCCAAGAGAAGTTCGTCGGAGGCTACACCTTC
NA	TRBJ1-2	TRBV27	TRBD1	CASRGTGAQVGYTF	TGTGCCAGCAGGGGGACAGGTGCCCAAGTTGGCTACACCTTC
NA	TRBJ2-5	TRBV6-4	TRBD2	CASSDITFLSSGGKSEETQYF	TGTGCCAGCAGTGACATTACTTTCCTTTCGAGCGGGGGGAAATCAGAGGAGACCCAGTACTTC
NA	TRBJ1-1	TRBV12-3/TRBV12-4	NA	CASSLMNTEAFF	TGTGCCAGCAGTTTAATGAACACTGAAGCTTTCTTT
NA	TRBJ1-2	TRBV6-1	NA	CASSEMGNYGYTF	TGTGCCAGCAGTGAGATGGGAAACTATGGCTACACCTTC
NA	TRBJ1-3	TRBV10-3	NA	CAISASSGNTIYF	TGTGCCATCAGTGCAAGCTCTGGAAACACCATATATTTT
NA	TRBJ2-7	TRBV6-6	TRBD1	CASRSGTVSYEQYF	TGTGCCAGCAGGTCCGGGACAGTCTCCTACGAGCAGTACTTC
NA	TRBJ1-2	TRBV29-1	NA	CSVERVGIYGYTF	TGCAGCGTTGAACGTGTCGGAATCTATGGCTACACCTTC
NA	TRBJ1-6	TRBV27	NA	CASSPAFGVGWSPLHF	TGTGCCAGCAGCCCGGCTTTCGGAGTTGGTTGGTCACCCCTCCACTTT
NA	TRBJ2-1	TRBV10-1	NA	CASSEARGSGYNEQFF	TGCGCCAGCAGTGAAGCCCGAGGGTCCGGCTACAATGAGCAGTTCTTC
NA	TRBJ1-6	TRBV2	TRBD1	CASTRQGGYNSPLHF	TGTGCCAGCACCCGACAGGGCGGCTATAATTCACCCCTCCACTTT
once	TRBJ2-5	TRBV7-2	NA	CASSPGVGGALETQYF	TGTGCCAGCAGCCCAGGAGTAGGGGGGGCCCTGGAGACCCAGTACTTC
NA	TRBJ1-1	TRBV30	NA	CAWSVITGSAEAFF	TGTGCCTGGAGTGTCATAACAGGGTCAGCTGAAGCTTTCTTT
NA	TRBJ2-7	TRBV3-1/TRBV3-2	TRBD1	CASSPRTGDPSYEQYF	TGTGCCAGCAGCCCCCGGACAGGGGATCCCTCCTACGAGCAGTACTTC
NA	TRBJ2-5	TRBV30	TRBD2	CAWSDRGGGETQYF	TGTGCCTGGAGTGATAGAGGCGGGGGGGAGACCCAGTACTTC
NA	TRBJ1-6	TRBV19	TRBD1	CASSGRTGLNSPLHF	TGTGCCAGTAGTGGACGGACAGGCCTTAATTCACCCCTCCACTTT
NA	TRBJ1-2	TRBV9	NA	CASSVAPGYADGYTF	TGTGCCAGCAGCGTAGCCCCAGGGTATGCGGATGGCTACACCTTC
once	TRBJ1-1	TRBV5-5	NA	CASSLGSRGGTEAFF	TGTGCCAGCAGCTTGGGTTCCAGGGGCGGCACTGAAGCTTTCTTT
NA	TRBJ1-5	TRBV10-2	NA	CASFGSLGPQHF	TGCGCCAGCTTCGGTAGTCTAGGGCCCCAGCATTTT
NA	TRBJ2-3	TRBV24-1	NA	CATSDAGDGTDTQYF	TGTGCCACCAGTGATGCAGGGGATGGCACAGATACGCAGTATTTT
once	TRBJ2-7	TRBV30	TRBD1	CATDREFSYEQYF	TGTGCCACGGACAGGGAATTTTCCTACGAGCAGTACTTC